These 27 T cell receptor beta chains were all obtained from the same sample, sequenced in a study of molecular identifiers for immune sequencing clone quantification. TCRdb ran MiXCR on the PCR reads and lists one entry per CDR3 protein. This sample has 8,000 to 11,000 distinct CDR3 sequences; 15% to 20% occur once, and the top ten carry more than 2%. Input material: naive CD8+ T cells from blood, with Jurkat cell RNA spiked in. The sample's subset: FACS-sorted CD8+CD4-CCR7+CD45RA+ naive T cells. These receptors were taken from a human donor in good health. Some libraries in this study had Jurkat cell RNA spiked in.

This clonotype rates as medium-sized. This chain joins TRBV6-5 and TRBJ1-2, with 11 bases matching TRBD1. This CDR3 has 15 residues. V shed 2 bases and J 8 bases; nucleotides not matched to a gene: 7. Germline-derived CDR1 and CDR2 are MNHEY and SVGAGI. CDR3 loop: CASSYAGTGGDGYTF. The CDR3 DNA reads as TGTGCCAGCAGTTACGCCGGGACAGGGGGGGACGGCTACACCTTC.

By sample fraction, this clonotype is medium-sized. V gene TRBV23-1 combines with J gene TRBJ2-1; 10 bases are shared with TRBD2. TRBV23-1 is identified as an open reading frame with a role that is uncertain. This CDR3 is 22 amino acids long. Germline trimming cut 3 bases from V and 7 bases from J; bases unmatched to any gene: 27. This chain's CDR3 is CASSHNPVQESSGRCTWNEQFF. The CDR3 DNA follows: TGCGCCAGCAGTCACAATCCAGTACAAGAGTCTAGCGGGAGATGTACTTGGAATGAGCAGTTCTTC.

The sample holds one count of this clonotype. A read error may be the cause here, since a much bigger clone is one base away. The chain recombines TRBV19 with TRBJ1-1; D unclear. Germline assignment: CDR1 LNHDA and CDR2 SQIVND (reference sequence). This CDR3 is 12 amino acids long. The CDR3 DNA follows: TGTGCCGGTAGCGGTCATTGGTTTGAAGCTTTCTTT. Its protein product is CAGSGHWFEAFF.

This clonotype was detected many times. The rearrangement joins TRBV19 to TRBJ2-7; 9 positions match TRBD1. The V segment lost 3 bases and the J segment 5 bases; nucleotides outside the gene matches: 8. The CDR3 contains 15 residues. The germline V gene has CDR1 LNHDA and CDR2 SQIVND (reference sequence). This CDR3 reads CASSIRDRAGDEQYF. The CDR3, as DNA: TGTGCCAGTAGTATCCGGGACAGGGCCGGGGACGAGCAGTACTTC.

This clonotype has a count of ten or more. The rearrangement uses TRBV5-1 and TRBJ2-3, with TRBD2 as a possible D gene (6 bases). The V end was cut by 1 base, the J end by 1 base, with 10 bases between. The germline V gene has CDR1 SGHRS and CDR2 YFSETQ. The CDR3 covers 15 residues. CDR3 DNA: TGCGCCAGCAGCTTGACGGGAGTGGGCACAGATACGCAGTATTTT. Translated, it gives CASSLTGVGTDTQYF. The whole variable domain, remainder taken from reference TRBV5-1 and TRBJ2-3, is KAGVTQTPRYLIKTRGQQVTLSCSPISGHRSVSWYQQTPGQGLQFLFEYFSETQRNKGNFPGRFSGRQFSNSRSEMNVSTLELGDSALYLCASSLTGVGTDTQYFGPGTRLTVL.

This clonotype is labeled medium-sized. The CDR3 sequence is CSARSVAKNIQYF. The CDR3 DNA follows: TGCAGTGCTAGGTCGGTAGCCAAAAACATTCAGTACTTC. The chain has TRBV20-1 and TRBJ2-4; no definite D call. Germline lookup yields CDR1 DFQATT and CDR2 SNEGSKA (reference sequence). V lost 3 bases and J lost 0, with 6 bases in between. The CDR3 is 13 amino acids.

By share of the sample, this clonotype is medium-sized (0.01 to 0.1%). The chain joins TRBV4-1 to TRBJ2-7; 9 bases line up with TRBD1. Germline trimming cut 3 bases from V and 5 bases from J; bases unmatched to any gene: 5. Per germline, CDR1 MGHRA and CDR2 YSYEKL. This CDR3 contains 14 residues. The DNA of the CDR3 is TGCGCCAGCAGCCAGGGACAGGGCGGGAACGAGCAGTACTTC. Translating it yields CASSQGQGGNEQYF.

On this clonotype: Sequence at one end of the junction differs from germline and may be a read error. The chain is built from TRBV13 and TRBJ2-7; TRBD1 agrees at 11 bases. The length of the CDR3 is 15 residues. Germline loops: CDR1 PRHDT, CDR2 FYEKMQ (reference sequence). The CDR3 spells CASSLGTGGFYEQYF. Here the CDR3 DNA reads TGTGCCAGCAGCCTAGGGACAGGGGGTTTCTACGAGCAGTACTTC.

This clonotype was observed a handful of times. The junction does not match germline at one end; this may be a read error. The chain joins TRBV9 to TRBJ2-7; the D gene is possibly TRBD2 (5 bases). Germline V gene sequence: CDR1 SGDLS, CDR2 YYNGEE. This CDR3 is built from 11 residues. CDR3 sequence (DNA): TGTGCCGGCAGCGACGGGGTTGAGCAGTACTTC. Its protein product is CAGSDGVEQYF.

This clonotype is labeled as medium-sized. The CDR3 region is CASSLARGLAGPKIHTDTQYF. The CDR3, as DNA: TGCGCCAGCAGCTTGGCGAGGGGACTAGCGGGACCCAAAATACACACAGATACGCAGTATTTT. This rearrangement joins TRBV5-1 to TRBJ2-3; 13 bases agree with TRBD2. J lost 2 bases, V lost 0 bases, and 15 bases had no gene match. Germline V lookup: CDR1 SGHRS, CDR2 YFSETQ. The CDR3 contains 21 residues.

Remarks on this clonotype: A much larger clone differs by one base, so this may be a read error. The CDR3 loop reads CASSLVAIWGEQFF. CDR3 bases: TGTGCCAGCAGCTTAGTGGCCATTTGGGGTGAGCAGTTCTTC. The J gene is TRBJ2-1, the V gene TRBV7-9; D is unclear. The CDR3 is made up of 14 amino acids. Germline CDR1 reads SEHNR; CDR2 reads FQNEAQ (reference sequence). The V end lost 1 base, the J end lost 9 bases, and 13 bases lay between the germline ends.

The chain carries TRBV24-1 and TRBJ2-7, with TRBD1 matching over 7 bases. The CDR3 consists of 13 residues. Germline V gene sequence: CDR1 KGHDR, CDR2 SFDVKD. V trimming: 7 bases; J trimming: 1 base; junction bases outside the gene matches: 3. The CDR3 DNA reads as TGTGCCACCAGCCGACAGGGATCCTACGAGCAGTACTTC. Protein sequence: CATSRQGSYEQYF.

By its share, this clonotype is medium-sized (0.01 to 0.1%). The chain links TRBV7-9 to TRBJ2-2; D gene unclear. CDR1 SEHNR and CDR2 FQNEAQ come from the germline V gene (reference sequence). The CDR3 is 14 amino acids. Trimming shortened V by 2 bases and J by 6 bases, and 10 bases separated the two germline ends. CDR3 sequence reads: CASSLTARSGELFF. CDR3 coding DNA: TGTGCCAGCAGCTTAACGGCGAGATCCGGGGAGCTGTTTTTT. The complete variable domain, with remaining parts taken from reference TRBV7-9 and TRBJ2-2, reads DTGVSQNPRHKITKRGQNVTFRCDPISEHNRLYWYRQTLGQGPEFLTYFQNEAQLEKSRLLSDRFSAERPKGSFSTLEIQRTEQGDSAMYLCASSLTARSGELFFGEGSRLTVL.

By proportion, this clonotype is medium-sized (0.01 to 0.1%). The chain uses TRBV4-1 and TRBJ2-7; 12 bases match TRBD2. Germline V gives CDR1 MGHRA, CDR2 YSYEKL. The CDR3 has 16 residues. J lost 2 bases, V lost 4 bases, and 6 bases had no gene match. The CDR3 loop is CASSPRTSGATYEQYF. The CDR3 region has the DNA TGCGCCAGCAGCCCGAGGACTAGCGGGGCTACCTACGAGCAGTACTTC.

This clonotype was seen only once. A single base separates this from a much larger clone, so it may be a read error. The V gene is TRBV19, the J gene TRBJ2-1; D perhaps matches TRBD2 (5 bases). The CDR3 is 13 residues long. Germline V lookup: CDR1 LNHDA, CDR2 SQIVND (reference sequence). In nucleotides, the CDR3 is TGTGCCAGTAGTATTACAGACTACAATGGGCAGTTCTTC. Its translation: CASSITDYNGQFF.

This clonotype showed up just once. The J gene is TRBJ2-5, the V gene TRBV23-1; tentative D call: TRBD1 (6 bases). TRBV23-1 is an ORF for which the function is uncertain. CDR3 length equals 16 residues. Trimming cost V 4 bases and J 5 bases, with 20 bases left between them. The CDR3 DNA reads as TGCGCCAGCAGTCCAGAACGGGACATTGAATGGGAGACCCAGTACTTC. It yields the protein CASSPERDIEWETQYF.

By sample fraction, this clonotype is medium-sized (0.01 to 0.1%). V gene TRBV29-1 combines with J gene TRBJ2-1; 12 nucleotides align to TRBD2. The CDR3 covers 14 residues. CDR1 SQVTM and CDR2 ANQGSEA come from the germline V gene. The V gene end was trimmed by 4 bases and the J gene end by 8 bases; junction bases not matched to a gene: 6. CDR3 in DNA: TGCAGCGTTGGGAGGACTAGCGGGAAGTATGAGCAGTTCTTC. Translating gives CSVGRTSGKYEQFF.

As for this clonotype: This may be a read error: a much more frequent sequence differs by one nucleotide. J is TRBJ2-5 and V is TRBV12-3 or TRBV12-4; D ambiguous. The CDR3 runs 13 residues. This CDR3 reads CASSLDNQGTQYF. CDR3 nucleotide sequence: TGTGCCAGCAGCCTAGACAACCAAGGGACCCAGTACTTC.

As regards this clonotype: Germline and junction disagree at one end, which may indicate a read error. CDR3 coding DNA: TGTGCCGGCAGTCCGCATCTCTTTGGGGCCAACGTTCTGACTTTC. Amino acid sequence: CAGSPHLFGANVLTF. The V call is TRBV7-2, the J call TRBJ2-6, with a tentative D call TRBD1 (5 bases). Germline CDR1 reads SGHTA; CDR2 reads FQGNSA. This CDR3 comprises 15 residues.

There are many counts of this clonotype. J is TRBJ2-5 and V is TRBV18; TRBD2 matches 7 bases. Unmatched junction bases numbered 6, after V lost 0 bases and J lost 2 bases. The CDR3 has 16 amino acids. CDR1 and CDR2 (germline): KGHSH, LQKENI. The CDR3: CASSPPFGEGQETQYF. The CDR3 DNA reads as TGTGCCAGCTCACCACCATTTGGGGAGGGACAAGAGACCCAGTACTTC.

This clonotype is classed as medium-sized. The chain combines TRBV15 with TRBJ2-3; D gene unclear. The CDR3 consists of 14 residues. Between the trimmed V and J ends, which lost 0 bases and 4 bases, there was a span of 8 bases. In germline, CDR1 is LNHNV, CDR2 YYDKDF (reference sequence). This CDR3 is CATSRDSMADTQYF. Here the CDR3 DNA reads TGTGCCACCAGCAGAGATAGCATGGCAGATACGCAGTATTTT.

This clonotype counts as medium-sized. J is TRBJ2-7 and V is TRBV9; 7 bases are a match to TRBD1. Germline-derived CDR1 and CDR2 are SGDLS and YYNGEE. CDR3 length equals 14 residues. V dropped 4 bases and J dropped 3; count of bases not matched to a gene: 7. CDR3 in amino acids: CASSPRGLDYEQYF. CDR3 bases: TGTGCCAGCAGCCCGAGGGGGCTCGACTACGAGCAGTACTTC.

With regard to this clonotype: A much bigger clone sits one base away, suggesting this may be a read error. The V and J genes are TRBV6-2 or TRBV6-3 and TRBJ2-2; D gene uncertain. Germline lookup yields CDR1 MNHEY and CDR2 SVGEGT. The CDR3 runs 15 residues. The CDR3 region is CAGSYSGYSTGELFF. The CDR3 DNA reads TGTGCCGGCAGTTACTCGGGCTACAGCACCGGGGAGCTGTTTTTT.

By sample share, this clonotype is medium-sized. The V and J genes are TRBV2 and TRBJ1-5; D possibly corresponds to TRBD1 (6 bases). Germline assignment: CDR1 SNHLY and CDR2 FYNNEI. V dropped 3 bases and J dropped 0 bases, with 12 bases sitting between them. The CDR3 has 16 amino acids. The CDR3 DNA follows: TGTGCCAGCAGTGACGGACAGCGAAATAGCAATCAGCCCCAGCATTTT. Translated, it gives CASSDGQRNSNQPQHF.

In this sample, this clonotype is medium-sized. The chain couples TRBV2 to TRBJ2-3; TRBD1 might be the D (5 bases). Germline assignment: CDR1 SNHLY and CDR2 FYNNEI. The CDR3 spans 13 residues. V lost 7 bases, J lost 0 bases, and 8 bases lay in between. The CDR3 DNA reads as TGTGCCAGCATAGGGGTTAGCACAGATACGCAGTATTTT. It specifies CASIGVSTDTQYF.

This clonotype was observed at least ten times. The rearrangement uses TRBV19 and TRBJ1-6; D ambiguous. Germline CDR1 reads LNHDA; CDR2 reads SQIVND (reference sequence). The CDR3 length is 12 residues. The V end was cut by 6 bases, the J end by 7 bases, with 7 bases between. The CDR3 spells CASRYSNSPLHF. The CDR3 DNA is TGTGCCAGTAGGTATTCCAATTCACCCCTCCACTTT.

This clonotype was seen ten or more times. The V call is TRBV28, the J call TRBJ2-3, with D possibly matching TRBD2 (6 bases). V was trimmed by 7 bases and J by 4 bases, leaving 15 bases between them. Germline assignment: CDR1 MDHEN and CDR2 SYDVKM. This CDR3 has 14 residues. The CDR3 DNA reads TGTGCCAGCAACCGGGAGTTGACCCCAGATACGCAGTATTTT. Its translation is CASNRELTPDTQYF. Filled out from reference TRBV28 and TRBJ2-3, the complete variable domain reads DVKVTQSSRYLVKRTGEKVFLECVQDMDHENMFWYRQDPGLGLRLIYFSYDVKMKEKGDIPEGYSVSREKKERFSLILESASTNQTSMYLCASNRELTPDTQYFGPGTRLTVL.